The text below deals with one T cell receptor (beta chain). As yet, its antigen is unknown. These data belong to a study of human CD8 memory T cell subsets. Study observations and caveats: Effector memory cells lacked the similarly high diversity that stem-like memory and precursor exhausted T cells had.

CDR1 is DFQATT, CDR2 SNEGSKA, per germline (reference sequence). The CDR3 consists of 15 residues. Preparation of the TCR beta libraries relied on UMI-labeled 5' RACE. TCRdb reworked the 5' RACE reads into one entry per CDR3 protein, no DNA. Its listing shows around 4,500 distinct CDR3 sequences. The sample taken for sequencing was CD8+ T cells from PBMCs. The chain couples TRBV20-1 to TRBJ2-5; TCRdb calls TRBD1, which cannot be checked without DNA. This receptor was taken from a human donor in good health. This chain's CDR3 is CSARFPGQEMETQYF.